These 12 T cell receptor beta chains were sequenced from one sample in a study of CD8 T cells in Susac syndrome (dated by TCRdb to about 2019). Receptors were amplified or captured by the immunoSEQ multiplex PCR assay. RNA was extracted using the RNeasy kit, and about 0.5 to 1 ug of the RNA was reverse transcribed with random hexamers. In TCRdb, the public reads were trimmed at Q25 with fastp and aligned with MiXCR, with productive beta chains retained. Identical CDR3 protein sequences are pooled into one entry, listed with their most common genes and DNA. Present in this sample are over 100,000 distinct CDR3 sequences, 92% of which were seen just once. The top ten clones comprise roughly 0.12% of the sample. The source material was CD8+ T cells from PBMCs. These receptors all come from a human donor in good health.

The chain uses TRBV5-4 and TRBJ2-2; TRBD2 is a possible D gene (5 bases). CDR3 length: 15 residues. V was shortened by 0 bases and J by 1 base, with 7 bases between the two germline ends. Per the germline V gene, CDR1 is SGHNT and CDR2 is YYREEE (reference sequence). For the CDR3, the DNA is TGTGCCAGCAGCTTGGGGGCGGGGAACACCGGGGAGCTGTTTTTT. Encoded protein: CASSLGAGNTGELFF. Filled out from reference TRBV5-4 and TRBJ2-2, the complete variable domain reads ETGVTQSPTHLIKTRGQQVTLRCSSQSGHNTVSWYQQALGQGPQFIFQYYREEENGRGNFPPRFSGLQFPNYSSELNVNALELDDSALYLCASSLGAGNTGELFFGEGSRLTVL.

The chain is built from TRBV19 and TRBJ1-1; D unclear. This CDR3 is built from 12 residues. V dropped 10 bases and J dropped 1 base, with 10 bases sitting between them. CDR1 is LNHDA and CDR2 is SQIVND in the germline V gene (reference sequence). The CDR3 loop is CATGFGNTEAFF. CDR3 coding DNA: TGTGCCACTGGGTTTGGGAACACTGAAGCTTTCTTT.

The chain carries TRBV12-3 or TRBV12-4 and TRBJ2-7; D may be TRBD2 (6 bases). The CDR3 has 16 residues. V was clipped by 5 bases and J by 0 bases, with 17 bases between them. CDR3 coding DNA: TGTGCCAGCAGTCTGGCCTCGGCGGGAAGCTCCTACGAGCAGTACTTC. This gives the protein CASSLASAGSSYEQYF.

This chain joins TRBV5-4 and TRBJ1-2, with 12 positions matching TRBD1. The length of the CDR3 is 16 residues. Germline lookup yields CDR1 SGHNT and CDR2 YYREEE (reference sequence). Trimming removed 4 bases from V and 3 bases from J; junction bases left unmatched: 7. CDR3 coding DNA: TGTGCCAGCAGCGACGGGACAGGGGGCGACTACTATGGCTACACCTTC. This codes for CASSDGTGGDYYGYTF.

A remark on this clonotype: Compared with germline, one end of the junction differs, possibly owing to a read error. The chain carries TRBV28 and TRBJ1-1; perhaps TRBD1 as D (6 bases). The CDR3 sequence is 17 residues long. CDR1 is MDHEN and CDR2 is SYDVKM in the germline V gene. The CDR3 bases are TGTGCCAGCAGTTTCGGGACTCTGAGGGGGATGAACACTGAAGTTTTCTTT. Amino acid sequence: CASSFGTLRGMNTEVFF.

The J gene is TRBJ2-1, the V gene TRBV7-9; D remains ambiguous. Per the germline V gene, CDR1 is SEHNR and CDR2 is FQNEAQ (reference sequence). Deletions cut 3 bases from V and 10 bases from J, with 4 bases between. The CDR3 is 10 amino acids. CDR3 bases: TGTGCCAGCAGCTTCCGGGAGCAGTTCTTC. Amino acid sequence: CASSFREQFF. The full variable domain, rest sourced from reference TRBV7-9 and TRBJ2-1, is DTGVSQNPRHKITKRGQNVTFRCDPISEHNRLYWYRQTLGQGPEFLTYFQNEAQLEKSRLLSDRFSAERPKGSFSTLEIQRTEQGDSAMYLCASSFREQFFGPGTRLTVL.

The chain employs TRBV7-2 and TRBJ2-3; TRBD2 matches at 8 bases. Germline lookup yields CDR1 SGHTA and CDR2 FQGNSA. Trimming took 5 bases from V and 4 from J; bases not matched to a gene: 11. This CDR3 is 16 amino acids long. The CDR3 loop reads CASSPSRGGSADTQYF. CDR3 bases: TGTGCCAGCAGCCCCTCCCGGGGGGGGTCTGCAGATACGCAGTATTTT.

The chain combines TRBV13 with TRBJ2-3, with 8 bases identical to TRBD2. Germline loops: CDR1 PRHDT, CDR2 FYEKMQ (reference sequence). The CDR3 has 18 amino acids. V lost 3 bases to trimming and J lost 2 bases; unmatched junction nucleotides: 13. CDR3 in amino acids: CASSFTAFRGGDTDTQYF. CDR3 coding DNA: TGTGCCAGCAGCTTCACTGCGTTCCGGGGGGGGGACACAGATACGCAGTATTTT.

This chain links TRBV7-8 with TRBJ1-6; 7 nucleotides align to TRBD1. The V gene end was trimmed by 5 bases and the J gene end by 7 bases; junction bases not matched to a gene: 5. CDR3 length: 14 amino acids. CDR1 SGHVS and CDR2 FQNEAQ come from the germline V gene. This CDR3 reads CASSQMTGNSPLHF. The CDR3 region has the DNA TGTGCCAGCAGCCAGATGACAGGGAATTCACCCCTCCACTTT.

This chain uses TRBV29-1 with TRBJ1-2, with D unresolved. CDR3 length: 12 amino acids. The germline V gene has CDR1 SQVTM and CDR2 ANQGSEA. V lost 4 bases to trimming and J lost 4 bases, with 10 bases between them. CDR3 protein: CSVVQGGYGYTF. As DNA, the CDR3 is TGCAGCGTTGTCCAAGGAGGCTATGGCTACACCTTC.

The chain links TRBV20-1 to TRBJ2-7, with 8 bases identical to TRBD2. There are 15 residues in the CDR3. CDR1 and CDR2 (germline): DFQATT, SNEGSKA (reference sequence). J lost 3 bases, V lost 2 bases, and 9 bases had no gene match. The CDR3 sequence is CSARPALAGGYEQYF. In DNA form, the CDR3 reads TGCAGTGCTAGACCCGCGCTAGCGGGTGGCTACGAGCAGTACTTC.

The V and J genes are TRBV29-1 and TRBJ1-3; unclear D gene. In germline, CDR1 is SQVTM, CDR2 ANQGSEA. The CDR3 has 12 amino acids. V lost 2 bases to trimming and J lost 10 bases, with 12 bases between them. In DNA form, the CDR3 reads TGCAGCGTTGAACGGACCCCCAAGACCATATATTTT. As protein: CSVERTPKTIYF.